This TCR beta chain was observed in a study of patients and donors after allogeneic stem cell transplantation. TCRdb fed the RT-PCR reads into MiXCR, producing one record per CDR3 protein. The sample has roughly 880,000 distinct CDR3 sequences, over 15% seen once; the top ten hold roughly 6.4%. This CDR3 comprises 17 residues. Germline CDR1 is KGHDR and CDR2 is SFDVKD. The sample holds a few counts of this clonotype. One end of the junction is discordant with germline, which a read error may explain. The J gene is TRBJ1-4, the V gene TRBV24-1, with D perhaps matching TRBD1 (5 bases). This receptor was identified in a human donor who was either an allogeneic HSCT recipient or a stem cell or donor lymphocyte infusion donor (not recorded which). It is not recorded whose cells these are; they may come from a transplant donor. Input material: blood, either unsorted or a sorted T cell fraction (not recorded which). The CDR3 region has the DNA TGTGCCACCCGTGACCGGGACCGCGTCGTTGGTAATGAAAAACTGTTTTTT. Translating gives CATRDRDRVVGNEKLFF.